These 24 T cell receptor beta chains originate from one sample sequenced in a study of T-cell reconstitution after alpha-beta-depleted transplantation in children. Unique molecular identifiers featured in how the TCRbeta library was prepared. From the PCR reads, TCRdb called clonotypes with MiXCR, one entry per CDR3 protein. Seen here are over 150,000 distinct CDR3 sequences, over 8.5% observed once, and the top ten hold under 15%. This specimen was PBMCs, taken before TCRalphabeta/CD19-depleted stem cell transplant. These receptors originate from a boy aged 2-15 years with acute myeloid leukemia, due to receive a stem cell transplant.

This clonotype was counted at least ten times. The CDR3 is CASSLAPVSGNTIYF. The CDR3 DNA is TGTGCCAGCAGCTTAGCGCCAGTCTCTGGAAACACCATATATTTT. The chain couples TRBV7-9 to TRBJ1-3; D uncertain. Germline CDR1 and CDR2: SEHNR and FQNEAQ (reference sequence). The V and J ends lost 0 bases and 0 bases respectively, with 6 bases between them. The CDR3 runs 15 residues.

This clonotype was found a few times. The chain recombines TRBV29-1 with TRBJ2-3, with D maybe TRBD2 (7 bases). This CDR3 has 15 residues. Germline V gene lookup returns CDR1 SQVTM and CDR2 ANQGSEA. V was trimmed by 3 bases and J by 6 bases, leaving 19 bases between them. The CDR3 DNA reads as TGCAGCGTTGAGCGTCTAGGGGGGGGGGCGGATACGCAGTATTTT. Its translation is CSVERLGGGADTQYF.

This clonotype was recorded many times. The rearrangement uses TRBV4-1 and TRBJ2-2, with 9 bases matching TRBD1. The CDR3 consists of 17 residues. The ends lost 1 base at V and 6 bases at J; junction bases unmatched: 9. The germline V gene encodes CDR1 MGHRA and CDR2 YSYEKL. CDR3 in amino acids: CASSQGRDRVGSGELFF. CDR3 DNA: TGCGCCAGCAGCCAAGGCCGGGACAGGGTAGGATCCGGGGAGCTGTTTTTT.

Ten or more counts support this clonotype. V is TRBV7-2 and J is TRBJ2-5, with TRBD1 as a possible D gene (6 bases). This CDR3 has 13 amino acids. CDR1 SGHTA and CDR2 FQGNSA come from the germline V gene. Between the trimmed V and J ends, which lost 6 bases and 5 bases, there was a span of 13 bases. The CDR3 DNA sequence: TGTGCCAGCAGGAGTGGACAGAGGGAGACCCAGTACTTC. Encoded protein: CASRSGQRETQYF.

On this clonotype: One junction end disagrees with the germline gene, perhaps due to a read error. V gene TRBV20-1 combines with J gene TRBJ2-7; the match to TRBD2 covers 7 bases. This CDR3 is built from 14 residues. Per germline, CDR1 DFQATT and CDR2 SNEGSKA (reference sequence). The DNA of the CDR3 is TGCAGTGCTAGAGATGGTACGGGGAGGGGCCCGCGGGACTTC. Translation: CSARDGTGRGPRDF.

This clonotype showed up many times. The chain uses TRBV7-2 and TRBJ2-1, with D perhaps TRBD2 (6 bases). Germline V gene lookup returns CDR1 SGHTA and CDR2 FQGNSA. Trimming shortened V by 5 bases and J by 4 bases, and 21 bases separated the two germline ends. CDR3 size: 17 residues. DNA of the CDR3: TGTGCCAGCAGCCCGAATATCGGGCTAGGGACTTACAATGAGCAGTTCTTC. Translated: CASSPNIGLGTYNEQFF.

In its sample, this clonotype was seen many times. The chain joins TRBV9 to TRBJ2-1; either TRBD1 or TRBD2 may fit D (5 bases each). The CDR3 consists of 15 residues. Germline V lookup: CDR1 SGDLS, CDR2 YYNGEE. Trimming cost V 4 bases and J 4 bases, with 15 bases left between them. The CDR3 loop is CASSPRDAPYNEQFF. In nucleotides, the CDR3 is TGTGCCAGCAGCCCCCGGGACGCCCCATACAATGAGCAGTTCTTC.

This clonotype was counted many times. The chain combines TRBV29-1 with TRBJ2-5, with D perhaps matching TRBD1 or TRBD2 (5 bases each). V shed 6 bases and J shed 2 bases, with 19 bases lying between them. Germline loops: CDR1 SQVTM, CDR2 ANQGSEA. The CDR3 runs to 15 residues. The DNA of the CDR3 is TGCAGCGTGCTGGGGGTGGGCAACCTACAAGAGACCCAGTACTTC. Translated, it gives CSVLGVGNLQETQYF.

There are many counts of this clonotype. The genes are TRBV6-6 and TRBJ2-5, with no clear D. The CDR3 is 12 amino acids. CDR1 is MNHNY, CDR2 SVGAGI, per germline (reference sequence). Trimming shortened V by 0 bases and J by 4 bases, and 3 bases separated the two germline ends. The CDR3 DNA is TGTGCCAGCAGTTACTCGGTAGAGACCCAGTACTTC. It codes for CASSYSVETQYF.

This clonotype was picked up many times. The J gene is TRBJ1-2, the V gene TRBV5-1, with a weak D call TRBD1 (6 bases). CDR3 length equals 13 residues. Per the germline V gene, CDR1 is SGHRS and CDR2 is YFSETQ. The V gene lost 4 bases and the J gene lost 4 bases, with 11 bases spanning the gap. The CDR3 coding sequence is TGCGCCAGCAGCCCTCGGACAGTCTATGGCTACACCTTC. It translates to CASSPRTVYGYTF.

This clonotype was picked up many times. The V gene is TRBV28, the J gene TRBJ2-1; 10 positions match TRBD2. The CDR3 has 14 amino acids. The ends lost 3 bases at V and 5 bases at J; junction bases unmatched: 1. Germline-derived CDR1 and CDR2 are MDHEN and SYDVKM. DNA for the CDR3: TGTGCCAGCAGTTTCCTAGCGGGGGACAATGAGCAGTTCTTC. Protein sequence: CASSFLAGDNEQFF.

This clonotype was observed at least ten times. This chain links TRBV20-1 with TRBJ1-1; D is undetermined. Trimming took 3 bases from V and 7 from J, leaving 9 bases between them. This CDR3 contains 11 residues. The germline V gene has CDR1 DFQATT and CDR2 SNEGSKA (reference sequence). The CDR3 nucleotides read TGCAGTGCTAGGGAGGCGGGTGAAGCTTTCTTT. Translated, it gives CSAREAGEAFF.

This clonotype was picked up a small number of times. The chain links TRBV30 to TRBJ2-7, with D perhaps matching TRBD1 or TRBD2 (5 bases each). Germline V CDR1 and CDR2: GTSNPN, SVGIG (reference sequence). CDR3 length: 11 residues. Trimming left V 1 base short and J 4 bases short, with 5 bases between. The CDR3 coding sequence is TGTGCCTGGAGTGGGGGGTACGAGCAGTACTTC. It codes for CAWSGGYEQYF.

This clonotype was detected ten times or more. The chain uses TRBV2 and TRBJ2-3; possible D gene TRBD1, 6 bases. This CDR3 is built from 14 residues. Trimming took 9 bases from V and 0 from J, leaving 13 bases between them. From germline, CDR1 is SNHLY and CDR2 FYNNEI. CDR3: CAREGQTSTDTQYF. CDR3 nucleotides: TGTGCCAGAGAAGGACAGACTAGCACAGATACGCAGTATTTT.

This clonotype has a count of ten or more. J is TRBJ2-7 and V is TRBV15; the D gene is possibly TRBD2 (6 bases). Germline V lookup: CDR1 LNHNV, CDR2 YYDKDF (reference sequence). There are 15 residues in the CDR3. V lost 0 bases to trimming and J lost 2 bases, with 11 bases between them. CDR3 region: CATSRDWREPYEQYV. The CDR3 region has the DNA TGTGCCACCAGCAGAGACTGGAGGGAGCCCTACGAGCAGTACGTC.

As concerns this clonotype: At one end the junction does not follow the germline gene, possibly because of a read error. The rearrangement joins TRBV11-2 to TRBJ2-1; D gene ambiguous. This CDR3 has 11 residues. Germline V gene data show CDR1 as SGHAT and CDR2 as FQNNGV. The DNA for the CDR3 is TGTGCCAGCAACTTAGGCAGTGAGCAGTTCTTC. This encodes CASNLGSEQFF.

This clonotype was recorded many times. The gene calls are TRBV7-3 and TRBJ2-1, with TRBD1 as a possible D gene (5 bases). Trimming cost V 2 bases and J 1 base, with 12 bases left between them. The CDR3 spans 16 residues. CDR1 SGHTA and CDR2 FQGTGA come from the germline V gene. The CDR3 protein is CASSLGQGISYNEQFF. The CDR3 nucleotides read TGTGCCAGCAGCTTAGGGCAGGGAATATCCTACAATGAGCAGTTCTTC.

Ten or more counts support this clonotype. The rearrangement joins TRBV10-3 to TRBJ2-1; tentatively, D is TRBD2 (5 bases). V was trimmed by 2 bases and J by 3 bases, leaving 11 bases between them. Looked up from germline, CDR1 is ENHRY and CDR2 is SYGVKD. CDR3 length equals 15 residues. This chain's CDR3 is CAISEGLLLYNEQFF. The CDR3 DNA reads as TGTGCCATCAGTGAGGGACTTCTCCTCTACAATGAGCAGTTCTTC.

Many counts were recorded for this clonotype. This rearrangement joins TRBV20-1 to TRBJ2-3, with D perhaps matching TRBD2 (6 bases). The V end lost 4 bases, the J end lost 2 bases, and 10 bases lay between the germline ends. This CDR3 contains 13 residues. Germline CDR1 and CDR2: DFQATT and SNEGSKA (reference sequence). CDR3 in amino acids: CSAIGGTTDTQYF. Written as DNA, the CDR3 is TGCAGTGCTATAGGAGGGACCACAGATACGCAGTATTTT.

The count of this clonotype is one. The missing conserved phenylalanine or tryptophan at the end of this CDR3 makes a read error likely. This chain links TRBV7-2 with TRBJ2-5; D unresolved. Trimming cost V 5 bases and J 2 bases, with 3 bases left between them. This CDR3 comprises 11 residues. Germline CDR1 reads SGHTA; CDR2 reads FQGNSA. Written as DNA, the CDR3 is TGTGCCAGCAGCCGTCAAGAGACCCAGTACCTC. Amino acids: CASSRQETQYL.

This clonotype appeared many times. This chain uses TRBV27 with TRBJ1-5; the D is unclear. The CDR3 runs 13 residues. CDR1 and CDR2 (germline): MNHEY, SMNVEV (reference sequence). V shed 5 bases and J shed 0 bases, with 5 bases lying between them. The CDR3 DNA follows: TGTGCCAGCAGTCGATATAGCAATCAGCCCCAGCATTTT. This codes for CASSRYSNQPQHF.

In this sample, this clonotype turned up many times. J is TRBJ1-5 and V is TRBV20-1; D perhaps matches TRBD1 (5 bases). Germline CDR1 reads DFQATT; CDR2 reads SNEGSKA (reference sequence). The CDR3 consists of 15 residues. Trimming cost V 5 bases and J 6 bases, with 20 bases left between them. CDR3 loop: CSALSRRRGGQPQHF. Written as DNA, the CDR3 is TGCAGTGCTTTGTCTAGAAGGAGGGGAGGTCAGCCCCAGCATTTT.

In this sample, this clonotype turned up many times. The gene calls are TRBV2 and TRBJ2-1, with D possibly matching TRBD2 (5 bases). The ends were cut back, 8 bases at V and 8 bases at J, with 22 bases in the middle. Germline V gene data show CDR1 as SNHLY and CDR2 as FYNNEI. This CDR3 is built from 15 residues. The chain's CDR3 is CASPRSGFSVDEQFF. The CDR3 DNA reads TGTGCCAGCCCGAGAAGCGGATTTTCGGTGGATGAGCAGTTCTTC.

This clonotype has just a few counts. The chain uses TRBV20-1 and TRBJ2-3, with D unresolved. Germline lookup yields CDR1 DFQATT and CDR2 SNEGSKA (reference sequence). Trimming removed 3 bases at V and 0 bases at J, with 7 bases between. CDR3 length: 13 amino acids. CDR3 protein: CSARVGSTDTQYF. CDR3 sequence (DNA): TGCAGTGCTAGGGTAGGCAGCACAGATACGCAGTATTTT.